The 31 T cell receptor beta chains listed next were all sequenced from one sample in a study of circulating and synovial CD4+ cells in juvenile arthritis. The assay was immunoSEQ multiplex PCR, and TCRdb's table has in-frame clones only and misses some. The sample lists under 40,000 clones, around 95% occurring once. Sequencing used CD4+ T cells from blood. The receptor set was obtained from a human donor with juvenile idiopathic arthritis.

The V call is TRBV5-1, the J call TRBJ2-3; D possibly corresponds to TRBD1 (6 bases). The germline V and J ends were trimmed by 4 bases and 1 base, with 16 bases remaining between them. Germline lookup yields CDR1 SGHRS and CDR2 YFSETQ. This CDR3 comprises 16 residues. The CDR3 sequence: CASSAPTGLRTDTQYF. CDR3 bases: TGCGCCAGCAGCGCCCCGACAGGTCTTCGCACAGATACGCAGTATTTT.

The CDR3 sequence is CASSPTGTSGARKNIQYF. As DNA, the CDR3 is TGTGCCAGCAGTCCCACCGGGACTAGCGGGGCCCGCAAAAACATTCAGTACTTC. The J gene is TRBJ2-4, the V gene TRBV28; 13 bases align to TRBD2. CDR1 MDHEN and CDR2 SYDVKM come from the germline V gene. V shed 5 bases and J 3 bases; nucleotides not matched to a gene: 10. The CDR3 contains 18 residues.

The chain couples TRBV2 to TRBJ1-2, with a possible D match to TRBD1 (6 bases). Germline lookup yields CDR1 SNHLY and CDR2 FYNNEI. Trimming shortened V by 6 bases and J by 8 bases, and 10 bases separated the two germline ends. The CDR3 length is 11 residues. CDR3 coding DNA: TGTGCCAGCAGCACAGGGCTGGGCTACACCTTC. Amino acid sequence: CASSTGLGYTF. Drawing the rest from reference TRBV2 and TRBJ1-2, the complete variable domain is EPEVTQTPSHQVTQMGQEVILRCVPISNHLYFYWYRQILGQKVEFLVSFYNNEISEKSEIFDDQFSVERPDGSNFTLKIRSTKLEDSAMYFCASSTGLGYTFGSGTRLTVV.

Comment on this clone: Within the sample, other DNA sequences also encode this same CDR3. The chain joins TRBV6-1 to TRBJ2-7, with TRBD1 as a possible D gene (6 bases). Germline loops: CDR1 MNHNS, CDR2 SASEGT. Between the trimmed V and J ends, which lost 2 bases and 3 bases, there was a span of 8 bases. CDR3 length: 13 residues. CDR3 DNA sequence: TGTGCCAGCAGTGAACTCAGGGGCTACGAGCAGTACTTC. Translation: CASSELRGYEQYF.

The genes are TRBV28 and TRBJ2-4; the D is unclear. The CDR3 length is 13 residues. Per the germline V gene, CDR1 is MDHEN and CDR2 is SYDVKM. Deletions cut 5 bases from V and 0 bases from J, with 5 bases between. CDR3 sequence: CASSDIAKNIQYF. The CDR3, as DNA: TGTGCCAGCAGTGACATAGCCAAAAACATTCAGTACTTC.

The rearrangement joins TRBV28 to TRBJ2-3; D is uncertain. The CDR3 runs to 14 residues. Germline CDR1 MDHEN, CDR2 SYDVKM. The V end was cut by 1 base, the J end by 0 bases, with 5 bases between. CDR3 nucleotides: TGTGCCAGCAGTTTATTAACTAGCACAGATACGCAGTATTTT. Translation: CASSLLTSTDTQYF.

The chain employs TRBV7-9 and TRBJ2-7; D gene uncertain. Deletions cut 4 bases from V and 4 bases from J, with 11 bases between. The germline V gene has CDR1 SEHNR and CDR2 FQNEAQ (reference sequence). The CDR3 runs 13 residues. CDR3 coding DNA: TGTGCCAGCAGCTCCCTCGTCCTTTACGAGCAGTACTTC. Its translation: CASSSLVLYEQYF.

CDR3 coding DNA: TGTGCCAGCAGGGAGTTCAATGAGCAGTTCTTC. It is translated as CASREFNEQFF. The genes are TRBV6-1 and TRBJ2-1; D gene ambiguous. This CDR3 has 11 amino acids. CDR1 and CDR2 (germline): MNHNS, SASEGT. V lost 6 bases to trimming and J lost 6 bases, with 6 bases between them.

This chain connects TRBV11-2 to TRBJ2-2, with 10 nucleotides matching TRBD1. Germline trimming cut 1 base from V and 1 base from J; bases unmatched to any gene: 6. In germline, CDR1 is SGHAT, CDR2 FQNNGV. The CDR3 length is 18 residues. The CDR3 bases are TGTGCCAGCAGCTTAGGGCGGGACAGGGGAAGGAACACCGGGGAGCTGTTTTTT. Translation: CASSLGRDRGRNTGELFF.

This chain uses TRBV19 with TRBJ2-1; TRBD2 is a possible D gene (6 bases). Germline CDR1 is LNHDA and CDR2 is SQIVND (reference sequence). This CDR3 is built from 14 residues. Trimming left V 6 bases short and J 7 bases short, with 16 bases between. Here the CDR3 reads CASRPLAGKNEQFF. CDR3 bases: TGTGCCAGTAGGCCCCTGGCGGGGAAGAATGAGCAGTTCTTC.

The CDR3 spells CASSLKREVQETQYF. In DNA form, the CDR3 reads TGTGCCAGCAGCTTGAAGCGGGAGGTCCAAGAGACCCAGTACTTC. This chain joins TRBV5-4 and TRBJ2-5, with 9 bases identical to TRBD2. The CDR3 extends over 15 amino acids. The ends lost 1 base at V and 1 base at J; junction bases unmatched: 2. CDR1 is SGHNT and CDR2 is YYREEE in the germline V gene (reference sequence).

The J gene is TRBJ2-2, the V gene TRBV7-9, with 9 positions matching TRBD1. CDR1 is SEHNR and CDR2 is FQNEAQ in the germline V gene (reference sequence). This CDR3 contains 16 residues. The V and J ends lost 5 bases and 6 bases, in that order; junction bases with no gene match: 10. DNA for the CDR3: TGTGCCAGCAGCCAATACCGGGACAGGGCGGCCGGGGAGCTGTTTTTT. Translation: CASSQYRDRAAGELFF.

V is TRBV9 and J is TRBJ1-2, with 9 positions matching TRBD1. This CDR3 comprises 15 residues. Germline CDR1 reads SGDLS; CDR2 reads YYNGEE. The ends lost 4 bases at V and 1 base at J; junction bases unmatched: 5. CDR3 in DNA: TGTGCCAGCAGCTCAACAGGGGGCAATAACTATGGCTACACCTTC. It is translated as CASSSTGGNNYGYTF.

The chain uses TRBV6-6 and TRBJ1-6, with D possibly matching TRBD1 (5 bases). Germline CDR1 reads MNHNY; CDR2 reads SVGAGI (reference sequence). V dropped 5 bases and J dropped 18 bases, with 17 bases sitting between them. The CDR3 extends over 12 amino acids. The CDR3 DNA follows: TGTGCCAGCAGTCAGGTGGAGGGACGTAACCACTTT. The encoded protein is CASSQVEGRNHF.

A single count supports this clone. The V call is TRBV5-6, the J call TRBJ2-1; 8 bases map to TRBD2. From germline, CDR1 is SGHDT and CDR2 YYEEEE. This CDR3 is built from 14 residues. Germline trimming cut 2 bases from V and 9 bases from J; bases unmatched to any gene: 7. For the CDR3, the DNA is TGTGCCAGCAGCTTCCAGCGGGAGAAAAGTGAGCAGTTCTTC. This encodes CASSFQREKSEQFF. The entire variable domain, with the rest obtained from reference TRBV5-6 and TRBJ2-1, is as follows: DAGVTQSPTHLIKTRGQQVTLRCSPKSGHDTVSWYQQALGQGPQFIFQYYEEEERQRGNFPDRFSGHQFPNYSSELNVNALLLGDSALYLCASSFQREKSEQFFGPGTRLTVL.

The chain uses TRBV27 and TRBJ1-3; D ambiguous. With 2 bases removed from V and 2 bases from J, the gap between germline ends came to 10 bases. CDR1 and CDR2 (germline): MNHEY, SMNVEV (reference sequence). The CDR3 has 15 amino acids. The CDR3 DNA reads as TGTGCCAGCAGTTTACGGGGTATGGCTGGAAACACCATATATTTT. Amino acids: CASSLRGMAGNTIYF.

This sequence joins TRBV28 and TRBJ2-7; D not certain. Germline V gene data show CDR1 as MDHEN and CDR2 as SYDVKM. The CDR3 contains 11 residues. Trimming cost V 5 bases and J 4 bases, with 6 bases left between them. The CDR3 coding sequence is TGTGCCAGCAGTCCCCATTACGAGCAGTACTTC. Translated: CASSPHYEQYF.

The chain carries TRBV19 and TRBJ2-1, with TRBD1 identical over 8 bases. CDR3 length equals 14 residues. In germline, CDR1 is LNHDA, CDR2 SQIVND (reference sequence). V lost 5 bases to trimming and J lost 7 bases; unmatched junction nucleotides: 7. The CDR3, as DNA: TGTGCCAGTAGTCACCGGACAGGGCGGAATGAGCAGTTCTTC. The encoded protein is CASSHRTGRNEQFF.

V usage is TRBV29-1 and J usage is TRBJ2-7, with 11 bases lining up with TRBD2. The CDR3 sequence is 13 residues long. Germline CDR1 and CDR2: SQVTM and ANQGSEA. Trimming took 7 bases from V and 7 from J; bases not matched to a gene: 9. The CDR3 loop reads CSGGLAGGGEQYF. For the CDR3, the DNA is TGCAGCGGAGGGCTAGCGGGAGGTGGAGAGCAGTACTTC.

The chain carries TRBV27 and TRBJ2-6; no firm D call. The CDR3 totals 13 residues. V dropped 5 bases and J dropped 4 bases, with 6 bases sitting between them. Germline loops: CDR1 MNHEY, CDR2 SMNVEV (reference sequence). As DNA, the CDR3 is TGTGCCAGCAGTCTCTCGGGGGCCAACGTCCTGACTTTC. Translation gives CASSLSGANVLTF.

The V and J genes are TRBV9 and TRBJ2-2, with 8 bases lining up with TRBD2. Per the germline V gene, CDR1 is SGDLS and CDR2 is YYNGEE. This CDR3 contains 16 residues. V lost 1 base to trimming and J lost 2 bases; unmatched junction nucleotides: 4. CDR3: CASSVLAGYNTGELFF. As DNA, the CDR3 is TGTGCCAGCAGCGTACTAGCGGGCTACAACACCGGGGAGCTGTTTTTT.

The chain is built from TRBV14 and TRBJ2-7; 9 bases match TRBD2. The CDR3 length is 15 residues. Unmatched junction bases numbered 7, after V lost 4 bases and J lost 3 bases. Per the germline V gene, CDR1 is SGHDN and CDR2 is FVKESK. The CDR3: CASSRNPSGNYEQYF. The CDR3, as DNA: TGTGCCAGCAGCCGGAACCCTAGCGGGAACTACGAGCAGTACTTC.

The rearrangement joins TRBV5-1 to TRBJ1-1, with D unclear. The CDR3 has 14 amino acids. Germline assignment: CDR1 SGHRS and CDR2 YFSETQ. V lost 1 base and J 1 base, leaving 8 bases between the germline ends. CDR3 residues: CASSLYRGNTEAFF. CDR3 nucleotides: TGCGCCAGCAGCTTGTATCGAGGGAACACTGAAGCTTTCTTT.

CDR3 sequence reads: CASSWGLEINEQFF. CDR3 coding DNA: TGCGCCAGCAGCTGGGGACTAGAAATTAATGAGCAGTTCTTC. This chain uses TRBV5-1 with TRBJ2-1, with 8 positions matching TRBD2. The CDR3 is 14 amino acids. The germline gives CDR1 SGHRS, CDR2 YFSETQ. The V segment lost 3 bases and the J segment 7 bases; nucleotides outside the gene matches: 6.

The V and J genes are TRBV7-2 and TRBJ1-2; D is undetermined. CDR1 and CDR2 from the germline V gene are SGHTA and FQGNSA. The CDR3 extends over 13 amino acids. Trimming removed 1 base at V and 4 bases at J, with 7 bases between. The CDR3 coding sequence is TGTGCCAGCAGCTTAGACCAGGTCTATGGCTACACCTTC. Encoded protein: CASSLDQVYGYTF.

The chain employs TRBV7-9 and TRBJ1-3; TRBD1 matches 7 bases. V was pared by 5 bases and J by 0 bases, with 13 bases of the junction left unmatched. The CDR3 spans 18 residues. Germline V gene data show CDR1 as SEHNR and CDR2 as FQNEAQ (reference sequence). CDR3 in amino acids: CASSRSRTGTNSGNTIYF. CDR3 coding DNA: TGTGCCAGCAGCCGCTCGAGGACAGGAACCAACTCTGGAAACACCATATATTTT.

V gene TRBV27 combines with J gene TRBJ2-1, with 8 bases matching TRBD2. The CDR3 sequence is 15 residues long. The V gene end was trimmed by 2 bases and the J gene end by 3 bases; junction bases not matched to a gene: 3. Germline CDR1 is MNHEY and CDR2 is SMNVEV (reference sequence). The DNA for the CDR3 is TGTGCCAGCAGTTTAATACTAGCGGACTACAATGAGCAGTTCTTC. It encodes CASSLILADYNEQFF.

The chain couples TRBV29-1 to TRBJ1-5; TRBD1 might be the D (5 bases). The CDR3 has 13 amino acids. Trimming pared 6 bases from V and 0 bases from J, leaving 9 bases between. Germline CDR1 and CDR2: SQVTM and ANQGSEA. As DNA, the CDR3 is TGCAGCGTAGGAGGGGTTAGCAATCAGCCCCAGCATTTT. Translated, it gives CSVGGVSNQPQHF.

This chain uses TRBV28 with TRBJ1-5; 7 bases align to TRBD1. The trim removed 6 bases at V and 0 bases at J, leaving 5 bases unmatched. The CDR3 runs 15 residues. From germline, CDR1 is MDHEN and CDR2 SYDVKM. The CDR3 region has the DNA TGTGCCAGCAGACCTCACAGGGGTAGCAATCAGCCCCAGCATTTT. The encoded protein is CASRPHRGSNQPQHF.

This CDR3 reads CASSDGHPNTEAFF. The DNA of the CDR3 is TGTGCCAGCAGTGATGGACACCCCAACACTGAAGCTTTCTTT. The chain combines TRBV9 with TRBJ1-1; maybe TRBD1 (5 bases). V lost 5 bases and J 2 bases, leaving 13 bases between the germline ends. This CDR3 contains 14 residues. Per the germline V gene, CDR1 is SGDLS and CDR2 is YYNGEE.

The chain recombines TRBV28 with TRBJ2-2; the match to TRBD1 covers 9 bases. The CDR3 contains 17 residues. CDR1 is MDHEN and CDR2 is SYDVKM in the germline V gene. V lost 5 bases and J lost 2; bases outside the gene matches: 9. The CDR3: CASSQLRDRANTGELFF. Written as DNA, the CDR3 is TGTGCCAGCAGTCAACTCCGGGACAGGGCTAACACCGGGGAGCTGTTTTTT. Variable domain in full (rest from reference TRBV28 and TRBJ2-2): DVKVTQSSRYLVKRTGEKVFLECVQDMDHENMFWYRQDPGLGLRLIYFSYDVKMKEKGDIPEGYSVSREKKERFSLILESASTNQTSMYLCASSQLRDRANTGELFFGEGSRLTVL.